One sample yielded the 31 T cell receptor beta chains listed below, sequenced in a study of response to subunit inactivated influenza vaccine. TCRdb independently ran MiXCR on the RT-PCR reads; one entry per CDR3 protein. The sample lists 500,000 to 550,000 distinct CDR3 sequences; roughly 25% were seen once. These data were also reused for a study on T cells expressing NK-cell markers. That paper notes: In generating TCR beta cDNA, 5'RACE template switching with UMIs was used.

The sample was CD4+ T cells sorted from PBMCs, taken roughly 13 days after vaccination. The receptors stem from a man aged 50-60 years who received an inactivated influenza vaccine.

This clonotype was counted a few times. The chain joins TRBV11-2 to TRBJ1-4; D remains ambiguous. Germline V CDR1 and CDR2: SGHAT, FQNNGV. V was clipped by 5 bases and J by 4 bases, with 11 bases between them. CDR3 size: 14 residues. The CDR3 loop is CASSRNTVNEKLFF. CDR3 DNA sequence: TGTGCCAGCAGCCGAAATACCGTTAATGAAAAACTGTTTTTT.

About this clonotype: This may arise from a read error, as a much more abundant clone is one base away. The gene calls are TRBV5-1 and TRBJ2-2, with 11 bases fitting TRBD1. The CDR3 runs to 15 residues. Losses at the gene ends were 5 bases for V and 4 bases for J; bases not matched to a gene: 4. CDR1 and CDR2 (germline): SGHRS, YFSETQ. The CDR3 reads CASRPGTGGTGELFF. The CDR3 region has the DNA TGCGCCAGCAGGCCCGGGACAGGGGGCACCGGGGAGCTGTTTTTT.

This clonotype was found many times. The rearrangement joins TRBV5-1 to TRBJ2-1, with D perhaps TRBD2 (6 bases). Germline CDR1 SGHRS, CDR2 YFSETQ. The CDR3 extends over 13 amino acids. The V end lost 2 bases, the J end lost 5 bases, and 8 bases lay between the germline ends. The CDR3 reads CASSFGGDNEQFF. DNA for the CDR3: TGCGCCAGCAGCTTCGGCGGGGACAATGAGCAGTTCTTC.

This clonotype has ten or more counts. The gene calls are TRBV29-1 and TRBJ2-7; a possible D gene is TRBD1 (7 bases). The CDR3 loop spans 14 amino acids. In germline, CDR1 is SQVTM, CDR2 ANQGSEA. The ends were cut back, 7 bases at V and 3 bases at J, with 19 bases in the middle. Written as DNA, the CDR3 is TGCAGCGCCGCGGGACAGCTAGATAGCTACGAGCAGTACTTC. This encodes CSAAGQLDSYEQYF.

This rearrangement joins TRBV6-2 or TRBV6-3 to TRBJ2-1; 10 nucleotides match TRBD1. Germline V gives CDR1 MNHEY, CDR2 SVGEGT. V lost 0 bases, J lost 0 bases, and 11 bases stayed unmatched. This CDR3 spans 20 amino acids. CDR3 residues: CASSYSRIGTGDGSYNEQFF. The CDR3 DNA reads as TGTGCCAGCAGTTACTCGAGGATTGGGACAGGGGACGGCTCCTACAATGAGCAGTTCTTC.

This clonotype was seen ten or more times. The chain employs TRBV7-2 and TRBJ2-6, with D tentatively TRBD1 (5 bases). CDR3 length: 16 residues. V was clipped by 3 bases and J by 0 bases, with 9 bases between them. CDR1 SGHTA and CDR2 FQGNSA come from the germline V gene. The CDR3 sequence is CASSFQGHSGANVLTF. In nucleotides, the CDR3 is TGTGCCAGCAGCTTTCAGGGCCACTCTGGGGCCAACGTCCTGACTTTC.

The chain is built from TRBV7-3 and TRBJ2-1, with 7 bases aligning to TRBD2. Per the germline V gene, CDR1 is SGHTA and CDR2 is FQGTGA. The CDR3 has 15 residues. V was clipped by 4 bases and J by 5 bases; unmatched bases: 8. CDR3 sequence reads: CASSSPSGVNNEQFF. As DNA, the CDR3 is TGTGCCAGCAGCTCTCCTAGCGGAGTCAACAATGAGCAGTTCTTC.

The V gene is TRBV20-1, the J gene TRBJ2-3; 9 positions match TRBD2. The CDR3 loop spans 15 amino acids. The ends lost 2 bases at V and 4 bases at J; junction bases unmatched: 7. CDR1 DFQATT and CDR2 SNEGSKA come from the germline V gene (reference sequence). The chain's CDR3 is CSARRLAEVADTQYF. The CDR3 DNA reads as TGCAGTGCTAGAAGACTAGCGGAAGTTGCAGATACGCAGTATTTT.

This clonotype was picked up a small number of times. V usage is TRBV6-1 and J usage is TRBJ1-2; tentative D call: TRBD1 (6 bases). Deletions cut 5 bases from V and 2 bases from J, with 15 bases between. Germline CDR1 is MNHNS and CDR2 is SASEGT. The CDR3 consists of 15 residues. The CDR3 reads CASSISDRRNYGYTF. Written as DNA, the CDR3 is TGTGCCAGCAGTATCAGCGACAGGCGGAACTATGGCTACACCTTC.

This clonotype was observed at least ten times. V and J are TRBV20-1 and TRBJ2-1, with TRBD2 as a possible D gene (5 bases). Per germline, CDR1 DFQATT and CDR2 SNEGSKA (reference sequence). The CDR3 covers 16 residues. Trimming removed 1 base at V and 3 bases at J, with 16 bases between. CDR3 coding DNA: TGCAGTGCTAGAGGTTCGAGCAGAGGGATCTACAATGAGCAGTTCTTC. Translation: CSARGSSRGIYNEQFF.

This clonotype has just a few counts. The chain has TRBV29-1 and TRBJ1-1; D not certain. The CDR3 contains 12 residues. Trimming cost V 6 bases and J 4 bases, with 12 bases left between them. Germline V gene data show CDR1 as SQVTM and CDR2 as ANQGSEA. CDR3 in amino acids: CSVRGVVTEAFF. CDR3 coding DNA: TGCAGCGTCCGTGGGGTGGTCACTGAAGCTTTCTTT. Complete variable domain (other parts from reference TRBV29-1 and TRBJ1-1): SAVISQKPSRDICQRGTSLTIQCQVDSQVTMMFWYRQQPGQSLTLIATANQGSEATYESGFVIDKFPISRPNLTFSTLTVSNMSPEDSSIYLCSVRGVVTEAFFGQGTRLTVV.

Concerning this clonotype: At one of its ends the junction is not consistent with the germline gene, which may arise from a read error. The rearrangement joins TRBV15 to TRBJ2-1, with TRBD1 identical over 7 bases. CDR1 and CDR2 from the germline V gene are LNHNV and YYDKDF (reference sequence). CDR3 size: 15 residues. The CDR3 sequence is CATSRDGTEYNEQFF. The CDR3 DNA sequence: TGTGCGACCAGCAGAGACGGGACAGAATACAATGAGCAGTTCTTC.

The gene calls are TRBV11-1 and TRBJ2-6; D not certain. Trimming left V 4 bases short and J 0 bases short, with 19 bases between. CDR1 is SGHAT and CDR2 is FQDESV in the germline V gene (reference sequence). The CDR3 is 19 amino acids. Here the CDR3 reads CASSSIPGRSSSGANVLTF. CDR3 coding DNA: TGTGCCAGCAGCTCGATCCCCGGCAGATCAAGCTCTGGGGCCAACGTCCTGACTTTC.

The chain combines TRBV19 with TRBJ1-2; D is possibly TRBD1 (5 bases). This CDR3 region has 15 residues. The germline gives CDR1 LNHDA, CDR2 SQIVND (reference sequence). V dropped 3 bases and J dropped 7 bases, with 18 bases sitting between them. The CDR3, as DNA: TGTGCCAGTAGTATTCAGCCCGGGGGACCTGCTGGCTACACCTTC. Amino acids: CASSIQPGGPAGYTF.

The V gene is TRBV7-2, the J gene TRBJ1-4; D remains unclear. V was cut by 8 bases and J by 4 bases, with 14 bases left in between. The CDR3 contains 14 residues. Germline V lookup: CDR1 SGHTA, CDR2 FQGNSA. As DNA, the CDR3 is TGTGCCAGCGGACCGGCAAACCTTAATGAAAAACTGTTTTTT. This codes for CASGPANLNEKLFF. Drawing the rest from reference TRBV7-2 and TRBJ1-4, the complete variable domain is GAGVSQSPSNKVTEKGKDVELRCDPISGHTALYWYRQSLGQGLEFLIYFQGNSAPDKSGLPSDRFSAERTGGSVSTLTIQRTQQEDSAVYLCASGPANLNEKLFFGSGTQLSVL.

This clonotype appeared a single time. This chain uses TRBV12-3 or TRBV12-4 with TRBJ1-5; possibly TRBD1 for D (5 bases). V was trimmed by 6 bases and J by 6 bases, leaving 12 bases between them. This CDR3 spans 13 amino acids. CDR3 DNA sequence: TGTGCCAGCAGCATTCCGGGGGGTCAGCCCCAGCATTTT. This encodes CASSIPGGQPQHF.

The chain joins TRBV3-1 to TRBJ2-1; 8 bases fit TRBD2. The CDR3 has 15 amino acids. Germline V gene lookup returns CDR1 LGHDT and CDR2 YNNKEL (reference sequence). V was clipped by 0 bases and J by 6 bases; unmatched bases: 4. DNA of the CDR3: TGTGCCAGCAGCCAAGAGGTCCTAGCGGGCAATGAGCAGTTCTTC. Protein product: CASSQEVLAGNEQFF.

There are many counts of this clonotype. The chain is built from TRBV11-2 and TRBJ2-1; TRBD2 matches at 12 bases. CDR1 and CDR2 from the germline V gene are SGHAT and FQNNGV. The CDR3 covers 18 residues. Germline trimming cut 4 bases from V and 4 bases from J; bases unmatched to any gene: 11. The chain's CDR3 is CASSSLPGTSGHYNEQFF. CDR3 bases: TGTGCCAGCAGCTCACTCCCCGGGACTAGCGGGCATTACAATGAGCAGTTCTTC.

This clonotype was detected ten times or more. The gene calls are TRBV7-2 and TRBJ2-7; possible D gene TRBD2, 6 bases. Per the germline V gene, CDR1 is SGHTA and CDR2 is FQGNSA. The CDR3 extends over 14 amino acids. The V gene lost 0 bases and the J gene lost 5 bases, with 11 bases spanning the gap. This CDR3 reads CASSLARAGHEQYF. The CDR3 DNA sequence: TGTGCCAGCAGCTTAGCCAGGGCGGGACACGAGCAGTACTTC. Based on the CDR3 plus reference TRBV7-2 and TRBJ2-7, the full variable domain is GAGVSQSPSNKVTEKGKDVELRCDPISGHTALYWYRQSLGQGLEFLIYFQGNSAPDKSGLPSDRFSAERTGGSVSTLTIQRTQQEDSAVYLCASSLARAGHEQYFGPGTRLTVT.

The chain recombines TRBV10-3 with TRBJ2-6; D possibly corresponds to TRBD1 (5 bases). The CDR3 has 17 residues. V was trimmed by 1 base and J by 0 bases, leaving 10 bases between them. Germline assignment: CDR1 ENHRY and CDR2 SYGVKD. The CDR3 nucleotides are TGTGCCATCAGTGAGTTTGTCAGGGCCTCTGGGGCCAACGTCCTGACTTTC. This codes for CAISEFVRASGANVLTF.

The chain has TRBV5-1 and TRBJ1-1, with 8 bases lining up with TRBD1. Germline trimming cut 0 bases from V and 1 base from J; bases unmatched to any gene: 5. Germline V gene lookup returns CDR1 SGHRS and CDR2 YFSETQ. The CDR3 is 16 residues long. The CDR3 region has the DNA TGCGCCAGCAGCTTGGTCGGACAGGGAGCGAACACTGAAGCTTTCTTT. This translates into CASSLVGQGANTEAFF.

The chain couples TRBV14 to TRBJ2-7, with D unresolved. The V gene's germline CDR1 is SGHDN and CDR2 FVKESK. Trimming shortened V by 2 bases and J by 12 bases, and 14 bases separated the two germline ends. This CDR3 region has 12 residues. The CDR3 loop is CASSQPGGPGYF. CDR3 bases: TGTGCCAGCAGCCAACCGGGTGGGCCGGGGTACTTC.

Only a few counts were recorded for this clonotype. The genes are TRBV29-1 and TRBJ1-1; the match to TRBD1 covers 7 bases. Trimming cost V 7 bases and J 6 bases; bases outside gene matches: 8. The CDR3 spans 12 residues. Germline V CDR1 and CDR2: SQVTM, ANQGSEA. The CDR3 sequence: CSGSRGESEAFF. In DNA, the CDR3 is TGCAGCGGGAGCAGGGGGGAGTCTGAAGCTTTCTTT. The complete variable domain, with remaining parts taken from reference TRBV29-1 and TRBJ1-1, reads SAVISQKPSRDICQRGTSLTIQCQVDSQVTMMFWYRQQPGQSLTLIATANQGSEATYESGFVIDKFPISRPNLTFSTLTVSNMSPEDSSIYLCSGSRGESEAFFGQGTRLTVV.

This clonotype was seen many times. The junction shows a germline mismatch at one end, possibly a read error. V gene TRBV5-1 combines with J gene TRBJ2-1, with 11 bases lining up with TRBD2. Per the germline V gene, CDR1 is SGHRS and CDR2 is YFSETQ. The CDR3 loop spans 15 amino acids. CDR3 sequence (DNA): TGTGCCAGCAGCTTAGGGCTAGCGGGGGGCAATGAGCAGTTCTTC. Translated: CASSLGLAGGNEQFF.

The genes are TRBV28 and TRBJ1-5, with 7 bases fitting TRBD1. Germline trimming cut 7 bases from V and 1 base from J; bases unmatched to any gene: 7. Germline CDR1 and CDR2: MDHEN and SYDVKM. The CDR3 length is 15 residues. This CDR3 reads CASTGGQMSNQPQHF. CDR3 in DNA: TGTGCCAGCACCGGGGGACAGATGAGCAATCAGCCCCAGCATTTT.

The table lists this clonotype with a few counts. The V gene is TRBV7-2, the J gene TRBJ1-6; D is undetermined. Germline lookup yields CDR1 SGHTA and CDR2 FQGNSA. V lost 0 bases, J lost 14 bases, and 11 bases lay in between. This CDR3 contains 13 residues. This CDR3 is CASSLAYLDALHF. In DNA form, the CDR3 reads TGTGCCAGCAGCTTAGCTTATTTGGACGCCCTCCACTTT.

This clonotype appeared a few times. The rearrangement uses TRBV2 and TRBJ2-1; weak D call: TRBD1 (5 bases). Germline lookup yields CDR1 SNHLY and CDR2 FYNNEI. The CDR3 loop spans 12 amino acids. Between the trimmed V and J ends, which lost 7 bases and 3 bases, there was a span of 7 bases. The CDR3 is CASKQDYNEQFF. The CDR3 DNA reads TGTGCCAGCAAACAGGACTACAATGAGCAGTTCTTC.

The V call is TRBV5-6, the J call TRBJ2-3; 10 nucleotides agree with TRBD1. Trimming took 0 bases from V and 4 from J; bases not matched to a gene: 8. Germline CDR1 is SGHDT and CDR2 is YYEEEE. This CDR3 is 17 amino acids long. The CDR3 nucleotides are TGTGCCAGCAGCTTGGGGACAGGGGGGACGCACGCAGATACGCAGTATTTT. The encoded protein is CASSLGTGGTHADTQYF.

A few counts support this clonotype. The chain uses TRBV5-1 and TRBJ2-6; 7 positions agree with TRBD2. The germline V gene encodes CDR1 SGHRS and CDR2 YFSETQ. The length of the CDR3 is 15 residues. V was clipped by 4 bases and J by 4 bases; unmatched bases: 5. CDR3: CASSRTSKGANVLTF. The CDR3 region has the DNA TGCGCCAGCAGCAGGACTAGTAAAGGGGCCAACGTCCTGACTTTC.

This clonotype showed up many times. This chain connects TRBV5-1 to TRBJ1-1; D remains unclear. Per the germline V gene, CDR1 is SGHRS and CDR2 is YFSETQ. CDR3 length: 13 amino acids. Between the trimmed V and J ends, which lost 4 bases and 8 bases, there was a span of 15 bases. CDR3 protein: CASSPEGASEAFF. For the CDR3, the DNA is TGCGCCAGCAGCCCCGAGGGCGCCTCCGAAGCTTTCTTT.

The chain couples TRBV9 to TRBJ2-1; 7 bases align to TRBD2. This CDR3 spans 16 amino acids. V shed 1 base and J 3 bases; nucleotides not matched to a gene: 7. Germline CDR1 reads SGDLS; CDR2 reads YYNGEE. DNA for the CDR3: TGTGCCAGCAGCGTAAGACTAGCCAAGGACTACAATGAGCAGTTCTTC. It translates to CASSVRLAKDYNEQFF. The full variable domain, rest sourced from reference TRBV9 and TRBJ2-1, is DSGVTQTPKHLITATGQRVTLRCSPRSGDLSVYWYQQSLDQGLQFLIQYYNGEERAKGNILERFSAQQFPDLHSELNLSSLELGDSALYFCASSVRLAKDYNEQFFGPGTRLTVL.